A single sample gave rise to the 3 T cell receptor beta chains below, sequenced in a study of vaccination and CD4 T cells after COVID-19 (dated by TCRdb to 2022 to 2024). Receptors were amplified or captured by PCR. Sequencing took place on an Illumina iSeq 100. DNA from cultured CD4+ T cells was subjected to TCR sequencing with the Oncomine TCR Beta short-read assay at the Johns Hopkins FTIC core. Starting from the raw public reads, TCRdb applied fastp trimming at Q25, assembled clones with MiXCR and retained in-frame beta chains. Merged by CDR3 protein, the rows form single entries marked with the most common genes and DNA. This sample gives some 2,200 distinct CDR3 sequences in total; about a sixth of them show up just once. The ten largest make up around 21% of the sample. The antigens these receptors bind are not known. Sample treatment or condition, as interpreted from the label and publication: roughly ten-day PBMC culture with coronavirus spike peptide pools or control peptides (ViraFEST assay). CD4+ T cells from unexposed donors were collected before the COVID-19 pandemic (2011-2018).

Sequenced sample: CD4+ T cells from blood, cultured in vitro. These receptors all come from a human donor in good health.

The rearrangement links TRBV18 to TRBJ2-5; D possibly corresponds to TRBD1 (6 bases). Germline V gene lookup returns CDR1 KGHSH and CDR2 LQKENI. The ends were cut back, 4 bases at V and 3 bases at J, with 9 bases in the middle. This CDR3 contains 13 residues. The CDR3 loop reads CASSQSGEETQYF. CDR3 in DNA: TGTGCCAGCTCACAGTCAGGGGAAGAGACCCAGTACTTC.

The chain employs TRBV9 and TRBJ2-1; 8 bases are a match to TRBD1. CDR3 length: 15 residues. Germline V CDR1 and CDR2: SGDLS, YYNGEE. V gave up 0 bases and J gave up 9 bases; unmatched junction bases: 8. This chain's CDR3 is CASSVGSDRAGEQFF. Here the CDR3 DNA reads TGTGCCAGCAGCGTAGGTTCGGACAGGGCGGGTGAGCAGTTCTTC.

The V gene is TRBV9, the J gene TRBJ1-6, with 9 bases matching TRBD1. Per germline, CDR1 SGDLS and CDR2 YYNGEE. The CDR3 sequence is 14 residues long. J lost 9 bases, V lost 4 bases, and 5 bases had no gene match. DNA of the CDR3: TGTGCCAGCAGCTCCACGACAGGGGGTTCACCCCTCCACTTT. Encoded protein: CASSSTTGGSPLHF. Full variable domain (remainder filled in from reference TRBV9 and TRBJ1-6): DSGVTQTPKHLITATGQRVTLRCSPRSGDLSVYWYQQSLDQGLQFLIQYYNGEERAKGNILERFSAQQFPDLHSELNLSSLELGDSALYFCASSSTTGGSPLHFGNGTRLTVT.